This entry describes one T cell receptor (beta chain). No antigen is known for it. These data originate in a study of cytomegalovirus exposure and HLA in healthy donors. Study-wide context: Around 89 million unique TCRs from HLA-typed donors made up an early data release. Whole-study results and caveats: Relative to the roughly 700-donor mean, N-insertions were reportedly fewer in an Asian-associated ancestry cluster in a later analysis. A missense variant in DCLRE1C was later tied to TCR beta V- and J-gene trimming.

The length of the CDR3 is 13 residues. Germline V CDR1 and CDR2: SNHLY, FYNNEI. Trimming at V came to 5 bases and at J to 11 bases, leaving 11 bases not matched to a gene. PCR primers comprised 60 Vbeta and 13 Jbeta primers. Data came from immunoSEQ multiplex PCR; TCRdb stores just in-frame clones and leaves some out. The table includes roughly 130,000 clones, around three quarters detected once. The material sequenced was PBMCs. The chain couples TRBV2 to TRBJ1-1; the match to TRBD1 covers 7 bases. The origin of this receptor is a man aged 25-45 years in good health and CMV-seronegative. The CDR3 sequence: CASSLGQVRGAFF. The CDR3 nucleotides read TGTGCCAGCAGTCTTGGACAGGTTCGAGGGGCTTTCTTT.